Listed below are T cell receptor beta chains from one sample, sequenced in a study of blood T cells in healthy people across ages. TCRdb recomputed calls from the 5' RACE reads with MiXCR, one row per CDR3 protein. This table has about 1.8 million distinct CDR3 sequences, about 50% appearing once. Input material: blood. These receptors came from a woman in her thirties or forties in good health. Both conserved end residues are part of each CDR3. D genes are given only for firm matches. Size is omitted from some rows. Given values are once, few, many or a class for expanded clones.

TRBJ2-6,many,-,TRBV5-6,CASRLQGSGANVLTF,TGTGCCAGCAGGTTACAGGGTTCTGGGGCCAACGTCCTGACTTTC
TRBJ2-3,-,-,TRBV6-6,CASSRRDRETDTQYF,TGTGCCAGCAGTAGGAGAGACCGGGAAACAGATACGCAGTATTTT
TRBJ1-2,-,-,TRBV29-1,CSVDSQANYGYTF,TGCAGCGTAGACAGCCAAGCTAACTATGGCTACACCTTC
TRBJ1-5,-,-,TRBV7-9,CASSLGGGSGNQPQHF,TGTGCCAGCAGCTTAGGTGGGGGGTCTGGCAATCAGCCCCAGCATTTT
TRBJ1-5,-,-,TRBV4-2,CASSQDRGSYQPQHF,TGTGCCAGCAGCCAAGATAGGGGCAGCTATCAGCCCCAGCATTTT
TRBJ1-2,-,TRBD1,TRBV28,CASSSNRGGYTF,TGTGCCAGCAGTTCGAACAGGGGGGGCTACACCTTC
TRBJ2-7,-,TRBD1,TRBV20-1,CSALGGQGLAYEQYF,TGCAGTGCCCTCGGAGGACAGGGTTTAGCCTACGAGCAGTACTTC
TRBJ1-2,few,-,TRBV7-9,CASSQRGPTQANYGYTF,TGTGCCAGCAGCCAAAGGGGACCGACCCAAGCTAACTATGGCTACACCTTC
TRBJ1-2,-,TRBD1,TRBV4-3,CASSPTGTEYGYTF,TGCGCCAGCAGCCCCACCGGGACAGAATATGGCTACACCTTC
TRBJ2-5,-,-,TRBV28,CASSPRRSRGETQYF,TGTGCCAGCAGTCCCCGCCGTTCGAGGGGAGAGACCCAGTACTTC
TRBJ1-1,-,-,TRBV7-2,CASSPLLQGRYEAFF,TGTGCCAGCAGCCCCCTTTTACAGGGCCGCTATGAAGCTTTCTTT
TRBJ2-7,few,-,TRBV12-3/TRBV12-4,CASTLSRDTYEQYF,TGTGCCAGCACCCTTTCTAGGGACACCTACGAGCAGTACTTC
TRBJ2-1,-,-,TRBV4-2,CASSQDLALEQFF,TGTGCCAGCAGTCAAGATCTGGCTCTTGAGCAGTTCTTC
TRBJ2-5,-,-,TRBV7-2,CASSRTGIEETQYF,TGTGCCAGCAGCCGAACAGGGATAGAAGAGACCCAGTACTTC
TRBJ1-4,few,-,TRBV27,CASSLGQGRGNEKLFF,TGTGCCAGCAGTTTAGGGCAGGGAAGGGGAAATGAAAAACTGTTTTTT
TRBJ2-1,-,TRBD2,TRBV27,CASSGRENNEQFF,TGTGCCAGCAGCGGGAGGGAAAACAATGAGCAGTTCTTC
TRBJ1-1,-,TRBD1,TRBV5-6,CASSAGQGGTVSTEAFF,TGTGCCAGCAGCGCCGGACAGGGAGGGACCGTGAGCACTGAAGCTTTCTTT
TRBJ2-3,-,-,TRBV20-1,CSARDPRGTDTRYF,TGCAGTGCTAGAGATCCTCGGGGCACAGATACGCGGTATTTT
TRBJ2-3,few,TRBD2,TRBV29-1,CSSEGGGTDTQYF,TGCAGCTCCGAGGGCGGGGGTACAGATACGCAGTATTTT
TRBJ1-1,-,-,TRBV11-2,CASSLFDTEAFF,TGTGCCAGCAGCTTATTCGACACTGAAGCTTTCTTT
TRBJ2-7,-,TRBD1,TRBV7-2,CASSTGTGGMYEQYF,TGTGCCAGCAGCACCGGGACAGGGGGAATGTACGAGCAGTACTTC
TRBJ2-5,-,TRBD2,TRBV11-2,CASSPGTSGGEMTQYF,TGTGCCAGCAGCCCCGGGACTAGCGGGGGTGAGATGACCCAGTACTTC
TRBJ2-5,few,-,TRBV5-1,CATRRVSGQETQYF,TGCGCTACCAGGCGAGTGAGCGGGCAAGAGACCCAGTACTTC
TRBJ1-1,few,-,TRBV20-1,CSASLAGEAFF,TGCAGTGCTAGTTTAGCAGGAGAAGCTTTCTTT
TRBJ2-1,-,TRBD1,TRBV18,CASSPLRDRANDEQFF,TGTGCCAGCTCACCACTCCGGGACAGGGCTAATGATGAGCAGTTCTTC
TRBJ1-1,-,-,TRBV7-2,CASSLIADIEAFF,TGTGCCAGCAGCTTGATTGCGGATATCGAAGCTTTCTTT
TRBJ2-7,-,TRBD1,TRBV27,CASIYPLTGVPLYEQYF,TGTGCCAGCATCTACCCCCTGACAGGGGTTCCCCTCTACGAGCAGTACTTC
TRBJ2-1,-,TRBD1,TRBV9,CASSVEGQGNYNEQFF,TGTGCCAGCAGCGTAGAGGGACAGGGTAACTACAATGAGCAGTTCTTC
TRBJ1-4,-,-,TRBV6-2/TRBV6-3,CASSYRQVPSNEKLFF,TGTGCCAGCAGTTACCGGCAGGTTCCGTCTAATGAAAAACTGTTTTTT
TRBJ1-6,few,TRBD1,TRBV28,CASSEGQESFSYNSPLHF,TGTGCCAGCAGTGAGGGACAGGAAAGCTTCTCCTATAATTCACCCCTCCACTTT
TRBJ2-3,-,-,TRBV10-2,CASSESDSSGYTDTQYF,TGCGCCAGCAGTGAGTCGGACAGCTCGGGCTACACAGATACGCAGTATTTT
TRBJ2-5,-,-,TRBV9,CASSVDSLSPTQYF,TGTGCCAGCAGCGTGGACAGCTTGAGCCCGACCCAGTACTTC
TRBJ2-5,-,-,TRBV4-1,CASSQAPGGVRETQYF,TGCGCCAGCAGCCAAGCACCAGGGGGGGTACGGGAGACCCAGTACTTC
TRBJ1-2,-,TRBD1,TRBV5-4,CASRNAGTGYGYTF,TGTGCCAGCAGGAATGCCGGGACAGGGTATGGCTACACCTTC
TRBJ2-1,-,TRBD2,TRBV28,CASSFGIAGGRYNDQFF,TGTGCCAGCAGTTTCGGGATAGCGGGGGGGCGTTACAATGATCAGTTCTTC
TRBJ2-3,few,-,TRBV20-1,CSAHRVLDTQYF,TGCAGTGCCCACAGGGTGCTAGATACGCAGTATTTT
TRBJ2-7,many,TRBD2,TRBV29-1,CSVTMTSGFSYEQYF,TGCAGCGTTACCATGACTAGCGGATTCTCCTACGAGCAGTACTTC
TRBJ2-7,once,-,TRBV6-5,CASSWGGGQLAAYEQYF,TGTGCCAGCAGTTGGGGAGGAGGACAACTCGCGGCCTACGAGCAGTACTTC
TRBJ2-7,-,TRBD1,TRBV7-2,CASSFVGTGGREQYF,TGTGCCAGCAGCTTCGTCGGGACAGGGGGCCGAGAGCAGTACTTC
TRBJ2-1,-,-,TRBV4-3,CASSQDSRVYEQFF,TGCGCCAGCAGCCAAGATAGCAGGGTTTATGAGCAGTTCTTC
TRBJ2-1,-,-,TRBV5-1,CASSADDREDEQFF,TGCGCCAGCAGCGCGGACGATAGGGAGGATGAGCAGTTCTTC
TRBJ2-2,-,TRBD1,TRBV4-3,CASSPTDRAGELFF,TGCGCCAGCAGCCCCACTGACAGGGCAGGGGAGCTGTTTTTT
TRBJ2-7,few,-,TRBV28,CASSFPPGWQGHSYEQYF,TGTGCCAGCAGTTTTCCCCCGGGATGGCAGGGTCACTCCTACGAGCAGTACTTC
TRBJ2-1,-,TRBD2,TRBV4-2,CASSTLEGGAGNEQFF,TGTGCCAGCAGCACTCTGGAGGGAGGGGCAGGCAATGAGCAGTTCTTC
TRBJ2-4,-,-,TRBV9,CASGSKNIQYF,TGTGCCAGCGGTTCAAAAAACATTCAGTACTTC
TRBJ2-7,-,-,TRBV4-3,CASSQDLSSIPYEQYF,TGCGCCAGCAGCCAAGATCTTTCCAGTATCCCCTACGAGCAGTACTTC
TRBJ2-3,-,-,TRBV9,CASSVVGGGAPDTQYF,TGTGCCAGCAGCGTAGTGGGCGGGGGCGCCCCAGATACGCAGTATTTT
TRBJ2-5,few,-,TRBV15,CATSRETEQETQYF,TGTGCCACCAGCAGAGAGACAGAACAAGAGACCCAGTACTTC
TRBJ2-3,once,TRBD2,TRBV4-2,CASSQGIAGGSTDTQYF,TGTGCCAGCAGCCAAGGTATAGCGGGGGGTAGCACAGATACGCAGTATTTT
TRBJ2-7,-,TRBD2,TRBV7-2,CASSLRTSINEQYF,TGTGCCAGCAGCTTAAGGACTAGCATCAATGAGCAGTACTTC
TRBJ2-5,few,-,TRBV29-1,CSVEQQETQYF,TGCAGCGTTGAACAGCAAGAGACCCAGTACTTC
TRBJ2-7,-,-,TRBV5-1,CASSLPGVKNEQYF,TGCGCCAGCAGCTTGCCAGGGGTCAAAAACGAGCAGTACTTC
TRBJ2-3,-,TRBD2,TRBV20-1,CSARVFLAGSDTQYF,TGCAGTGCTAGAGTTTTCCTAGCGGGAAGCGATACGCAGTATTTT
TRBJ2-3,few,TRBD1,TRBV6-5,CASRSTGGDTQYF,TGTGCCAGCAGATCGACAGGGGGGGATACGCAGTATTTT
TRBJ1-1,few,-,TRBV20-1,CSARDPTGNTEAFF,TGCAGTGCTAGAGATCCGACGGGGAACACTGAAGCTTTCTTT
TRBJ2-7,-,TRBD2,TRBV29-1,CSVEGAGGVSYNEQYF,TGCAGCGTTGAAGGGGCGGGGGGTGTCTCCTACAATGAGCAGTACTTC